These 20 T cell receptor beta chains came from one sample sequenced in a study of cytomegalovirus exposure and HLA in healthy donors (dated by TCRdb to about 2017). Preparation of the library involved the immunoSEQ multiplex PCR assay. A mixture of 60 forward primers for TCR Vbeta segments and 13 reverse primers for TCR Jbeta segments was used in the multiplex PCR. TCRdb took over this immuneACCESS table, retaining in-frame rearrangements with V and J assigned. Such tables are incomplete; in checked studies, under half of the missing clones stem from an unresolved V gene, and the remainder is unexplained. In all, the sample holds over 60,000 clones, and about 81% of those were seen once. The top ten constitute around 12% of the sample. The sample consisted of PBMCs. The origin of the receptors is a man between 65 and 80 years old in good health and CMV-seronegative.

The rearrangement joins TRBV5-1 to TRBJ2-5, with unresolved D. V gave up 4 bases and J gave up 0 bases, with 4 bases separating them. The CDR3 is made up of 12 amino acids. Germline V CDR1 and CDR2: SGHRS, YFSETQ. The CDR3 bases are TGCGCCAGCAGCCGGGACCAAGAGACCCAGTACTTC. Its translation: CASSRDQETQYF.

The chain joins TRBV19 to TRBJ1-6; D is ambiguous. Per the germline V gene, CDR1 is LNHDA and CDR2 is SQIVND (reference sequence). Between the trimmed V and J ends, which lost 4 bases and 7 bases, there was a span of 14 bases. The CDR3 sequence is 15 residues long. The CDR3 loop reads CASSNVGRSNSPLHF. CDR3 nucleotides: TGTGCCAGTAGTAATGTTGGCAGATCCAATTCACCCCTCCACTTT.

The chain is built from TRBV4-3 and TRBJ2-5; 14 nucleotides align to TRBD2. The CDR3 totals 16 residues. Trimming removed 3 bases from V and 2 bases from J; junction bases left unmatched: 2. Germline CDR1 reads LGHNA; CDR2 reads YSLEER. CDR3 in DNA: TGCGCCAGCAGCCAGGGACTAGCGGGAGCGCAAGAGACCCAGTACTTC. It codes for CASSQGLAGAQETQYF.

Only a few counts were recorded for this clone. V gene TRBV19 combines with J gene TRBJ1-2, with D possibly matching TRBD1 (5 bases). V was trimmed by 8 bases and J by 0 bases, leaving 10 bases between them. Germline CDR1 reads LNHDA; CDR2 reads SQIVND (reference sequence). There are 13 residues in the CDR3. In nucleotides, the CDR3 is TGTGCCAGTTTGGACAATCCTAACTATGGCTACACCTTC. Encoded protein: CASLDNPNYGYTF. Variable domain in full (rest from reference TRBV19 and TRBJ1-2): DGGITQSPKYLFRKEGQNVTLSCEQNLNHDAMYWYRQDPGQGLRLIYYSQIVNDFQKGDIAEGYSVSREKKESFPLTVTSAQKNPTAFYLCASLDNPNYGYTFGSGTRLTVV.

The chain links TRBV19 to TRBJ2-1, with 8 bases lining up with TRBD2. There are 16 residues in the CDR3. The ends lost 7 bases at V and 6 bases at J; junction bases unmatched: 14. Germline CDR1 and CDR2: LNHDA and SQIVND (reference sequence). DNA for the CDR3: TGTGCCAGTACCCCCAGGAGCGGGGGCCCCCTCAATGAGCAGTTCTTC. Translating gives CASTPRSGGPLNEQFF.

The V and J genes are TRBV28 and TRBJ2-2, with 12 bases fitting TRBD1. Germline CDR1 reads MDHEN; CDR2 reads SYDVKM. The CDR3 sequence is 15 residues long. With V trimmed by 5 bases and J by 7 bases, 5 bases remained unmatched. In nucleotides, the CDR3 is TGTGCCAGCAGTGCCGGGACAGGGGGCCTCGGGGAGCTGTTTTTT. Its protein is CASSAGTGGLGELFF.

V gene TRBV7-2 combines with J gene TRBJ2-2, with D perhaps TRBD2 (5 bases). Trimming stripped 4 bases from V and 5 bases from J, with 11 bases between. Germline V gene lookup returns CDR1 SGHTA and CDR2 FQGNSA. The CDR3 is made up of 14 amino acids. The CDR3: CASSWVGETGELFF. In DNA form, the CDR3 reads TGTGCCAGCAGCTGGGTCGGGGAAACCGGGGAGCTGTTTTTT.

The V call is TRBV19, the J call TRBJ1-5; a possible D gene is TRBD1 (6 bases). CDR1 LNHDA and CDR2 SQIVND come from the germline V gene (reference sequence). The CDR3 is 16 amino acids. Trimming removed 5 bases from V and 0 bases from J, with 14 bases in between. This chain's CDR3 is CASSSRTDTSNQPQHF. The CDR3 nucleotides read TGTGCCAGTAGTTCCCGGACAGATACTAGCAATCAGCCCCAGCATTTT. The full variable domain, rest sourced from reference TRBV19 and TRBJ1-5, is DGGITQSPKYLFRKEGQNVTLSCEQNLNHDAMYWYRQDPGQGLRLIYYSQIVNDFQKGDIAEGYSVSREKKESFPLTVTSAQKNPTAFYLCASSSRTDTSNQPQHFGDGTRLSIL.

The table lists this clone with a count of one. The rearrangement uses TRBV5-4 and TRBJ1-2; 9 bases fit TRBD1. Per germline, CDR1 SGHNT and CDR2 YYREEE (reference sequence). The CDR3 covers 15 residues. The junction had 5 bases not matched to a gene; V was cut back by 1 base and J by 4 bases. The CDR3 DNA reads as TGTGCCAGCAGCTTGCGCGGGACAGGGATCTATGGCTACACCTTC. Translated, it gives CASSLRGTGIYGYTF.

This clone was observed a handful of times. The chain couples TRBV6-5 to TRBJ1-2, with a tentative D call TRBD1 (6 bases). CDR1 is MNHEY, CDR2 SVGAGI, per germline. V was clipped by 6 bases and J by 4 bases, with 12 bases between them. This CDR3 is built from 13 residues. The CDR3: CASSVTGSYGYTF. The CDR3 region has the DNA TGTGCCAGCAGCGTAACAGGGAGCTATGGCTACACCTTC.

Turning to this clone: This sample also contains other DNA sequences that code for the same CDR3. The chain carries TRBV5-1 and TRBJ2-1; 7 nucleotides agree with TRBD1. From germline, CDR1 is SGHRS and CDR2 YFSETQ. The CDR3 totals 17 residues. J gave up 11 bases and V 1 base, and 18 bases lay outside the gene matches. As DNA, the CDR3 is TGCGCCAGCAGCTTGACCAGACAGGGCCGAACTTTAATTAAGCAGTTCTTC. It translates to CASSLTRQGRTLIKQFF.

Here the CDR3 reads CASSPTQVNTGELFF. The CDR3 coding sequence is TGTGCCAGCTCACCGACCCAGGTGAACACCGGGGAGCTGTTTTTT. V usage is TRBV18 and J usage is TRBJ2-2; D unclear. V was clipped by 3 bases and J by 1 base, with 9 bases between them. This CDR3 spans 15 amino acids. CDR1 is KGHSH and CDR2 is LQKENI in the germline V gene.

This clone has just one count. This sequence joins TRBV28 and TRBJ1-2, with 7 bases matching TRBD1. The CDR3 is 15 residues long. V lost 6 bases to trimming and J lost 2 bases; unmatched junction nucleotides: 9. In germline, CDR1 is MDHEN, CDR2 SYDVKM. The CDR3 protein is CASSRPWDRNYGYTF. The CDR3 DNA is TGTGCCAGCAGCCGACCGTGGGACAGAAACTATGGCTACACCTTC.

The V and J genes are TRBV11-2 and TRBJ2-3, with D perhaps matching TRBD2 (6 bases). There are 14 residues in the CDR3. Looked up from germline, CDR1 is SGHAT and CDR2 is FQNNGV. The ends were cut back, 6 bases at V and 0 bases at J, with 10 bases in the middle. CDR3 nucleotide sequence: TGTGCCAGCAGACCCGGGACTAGCACAGATACGCAGTATTTT. Translating gives CASRPGTSTDTQYF.

V is TRBV2 and J is TRBJ1-1; D is perhaps TRBD1 (5 bases). The CDR3 runs 14 residues. Germline V gives CDR1 SNHLY, CDR2 FYNNEI. V lost 3 bases and J 0 bases, leaving 8 bases between the germline ends. The CDR3 sequence: CASSDRGVNTEAFF. The DNA for the CDR3 is TGTGCCAGCAGTGATAGGGGCGTGAACACTGAAGCTTTCTTT.

The rearrangement uses TRBV6-6 and TRBJ1-1; D gene uncertain. The CDR3 sequence is 12 residues long. V lost 2 bases, J lost 8 bases, and 9 bases lay in between. In germline, CDR1 is MNHNY, CDR2 SVGAGI (reference sequence). The DNA of the CDR3 is TGTGCCAGCAGTTACCCCGACGGGGAAGCTTTCTTT. It yields the protein CASSYPDGEAFF.

V usage is TRBV7-2 and J usage is TRBJ1-1; perhaps TRBD1 as D (6 bases). The CDR3 runs to 15 residues. Germline V gene data show CDR1 as SGHTA and CDR2 as FQGNSA. The V and J ends lost 1 base and 3 bases respectively, with 12 bases between them. Here the CDR3 DNA reads TGTGCCAGCAGCTTAGTCCCTGGGGGCTACACTGAAGCTTTCTTT. Amino acids: CASSLVPGGYTEAFF.

The V and J genes are TRBV15 and TRBJ1-5; 9 positions agree with TRBD1. This CDR3 has 15 amino acids. Per germline, CDR1 LNHNV and CDR2 YYDKDF (reference sequence). V shed 6 bases and J 3 bases; nucleotides not matched to a gene: 6. CDR3: CATRTTGGYNQPQHF. The DNA for the CDR3 is TGTGCCACCAGGACGACAGGGGGGTACAATCAGCCCCAGCATTTT.

This clone has a handful of counts. For the CDR3, the DNA is TGTGCCAGCAGCCCTCAGTTCTTC. It translates to CASSPQFF. The V gene is TRBV5-8, the J gene TRBJ2-1, with D hard to call. Germline V gives CDR1 SGHTS, CDR2 YDEGEE. V was shortened by 4 bases and J by 13 bases, with 3 bases between the two germline ends. This CDR3 is 8 amino acids long.

V and J are TRBV2 and TRBJ1-1; 7 nucleotides match TRBD1. This CDR3 is 12 amino acids long. The ends lost 6 bases at V and 8 bases at J; junction bases unmatched: 6. Germline loops: CDR1 SNHLY, CDR2 FYNNEI. CDR3 bases: TGTGCCAGCAGCGCCGGGACAGCCGAAGCTTTCTTT. Translated, it gives CASSAGTAEAFF.